The rows below give T cell receptor beta chains drawn from one sample of a study of CD8 T cells in ankylosing spondylitis. TCRdb fed the 5' RACE reads into MiXCR, producing one record per CDR3 protein. Counted here are under 300,000 distinct CDR3 sequences, about 10% occurring once; the ten biggest clones make up 2.6%. The sequenced sample consisted of blood, either unsorted or a sorted T cell fraction (not recorded which). The source is a male donor with ankylosing spondylitis or in good health (not recorded which). The CDR3 runs from the conserved cysteine through the conserved F or W. A D gene is named only where the DNA matches it firmly. Clone size is given for some rows only: seen once, a few or many times, or a class if the clone is expanded.

clone_size,v_call,d_call,j_call,cdr3_aa,cdr3_nt
many,TRBV30,NA,TRBJ1-1,CAWSGETEAFF,TGTGCCTGGAGTGGGGAGACTGAAGCTTTCTTT
NA,TRBV10-2,TRBD1,TRBJ1-4,CASSPDRAYEKLFF,TGCGCCAGCAGTCCGGACAGGGCCTATGAAAAACTGTTTTTT
many,TRBV11-2,TRBD1,TRBJ1-1,CASSDDRAGTEAFF,TGTGCCAGCAGCGACGACAGGGCGGGCACTGAAGCTTTCTTT
many,TRBV25-1,NA,TRBJ2-1,CASSPTGPLAGLSSYNEQFF,TGTGCCAGCAGCCCCACAGGGCCATTAGCGGGCCTAAGCTCCTACAATGAGCAGTTCTTC
many,TRBV29-1,NA,TRBJ1-1,CSVHRGVPSEAFF,TGCAGCGTCCATAGGGGAGTTCCATCTGAAGCTTTCTTT
many,TRBV7-9,NA,TRBJ2-1,CASAGTAYNEQFF,TGTGCCAGCGCCGGGACGGCCTACAATGAGCAGTTCTTC
many,TRBV20-1,NA,TRBJ1-5,CSARDVRDGDQPQHF,TGCAGTGCTAGAGATGTCCGGGACGGGGATCAGCCCCAGCATTTT
many,TRBV12-3/TRBV12-4,NA,TRBJ2-5,CASSGQEGGETQYF,TGTGCCAGCAGTGGTCAAGAGGGGGGAGAGACCCAGTACTTC
many,TRBV20-1,TRBD2,TRBJ2-7,CSATGLAGYEQYF,TGCAGTGCGACAGGACTAGCGGGGTACGAGCAGTACTTC
many,TRBV2,NA,TRBJ1-5,CASSLQGAQPQHF,TGTGCCAGCAGTCTACAGGGAGCTCAGCCCCAGCATTTT
many,TRBV5-1,TRBD2,TRBJ2-7,CASSLPTSGGYEQYF,TGCGCCAGCAGCTTGCCCACTAGCGGGGGCTACGAGCAGTACTTC
NA,TRBV7-9,NA,TRBJ1-1,CASSGTRGDTEAFF,TGTGCCAGCAGCGGGACGAGGGGGGACACTGAAGCTTTCTTT
many,TRBV20-1,NA,TRBJ2-4,CSASQGTIAKNIQYF,TGCAGTGCTAGCCAGGGGACCATAGCCAAAAACATTCAGTACTTC
NA,TRBV18,NA,TRBJ1-6,CASSPDRGARNSPLHF,TGTGCCAGCTCACCAGACCGGGGGGCGCGGAATTCACCCCTCCACTTT
many,TRBV7-6,NA,TRBJ2-7,CASRAGLSATYEQYF,TGTGCCAGCAGGGCCGGACTATCTGCAACCTACGAGCAGTACTTC
many,TRBV3-1,NA,TRBJ2-2,CASSQVGWELFF,TGTGCCAGCAGCCAAGTAGGTTGGGAGCTGTTTTTT
few,TRBV12-3/TRBV12-4,NA,TRBJ2-2,CASTLAQATGELFF,TGTGCCAGCACTTTAGCACAAGCCACCGGGGAGCTGTTTTTT
few,TRBV12-3/TRBV12-4,NA,TRBJ2-4,CARIAVEKNIQYF,TGTGCCAGGATTGCGGTAGAGAAAAACATTCAGTACTTC
many,TRBV4-2,NA,TRBJ2-3,CASSQVSQGTDTQYF,TGTGCCAGCAGCCAAGTAAGCCAGGGCACAGATACGCAGTATTTT
NA,TRBV12-3/TRBV12-4,TRBD1,TRBJ1-2,CASSHSPRTGGGYTF,TGTGCCAGCAGTCACAGCCCCCGGACAGGGGGCGGCTACACCTTC
many,TRBV2,NA,TRBJ2-7,CASSDLTGFEEQYF,TGTGCCAGCAGTGACCTTACAGGTTTCGAGGAGCAGTACTTC
NA,TRBV5-6,NA,TRBJ1-2,CASSLGQMDYGYTF,TGTGCCAGCAGCTTGGGACAGATGGACTATGGCTACACCTTC
few,TRBV3-1,TRBD2,TRBJ2-2,CASSYSGGLGGELFF,TGTGCCAGCAGCTATAGCGGGGGCCTTGGCGGGGAGCTGTTTTTT
many,TRBV12-3/TRBV12-4,NA,TRBJ2-2,CASSLTGTTGELFF,TGTGCCAGCAGTCTTACTGGGACCACCGGGGAGCTGTTTTTT
many,TRBV4-1,NA,TRBJ2-5,CASSGNRETQYF,TGCGCCAGCAGCGGAAACAGAGAGACCCAGTACTTC
many,TRBV5-1,TRBD2,TRBJ2-3,CASSGAGGLRTQYF,TGCGCCAGCAGCGGAGCGGGGGGGCTGAGAACGCAGTATTTT
few,TRBV30,NA,TRBJ2-2,CAWRVGNTGELFF,TGTGCCTGGAGAGTGGGGAACACCGGGGAGCTGTTTTTT
many,TRBV2,NA,TRBJ2-6,CASTWDGHSGANVLTF,TGTGCCAGCACCTGGGACGGACACTCTGGGGCCAACGTCCTGACTTTC
many,TRBV12-3/TRBV12-4,NA,TRBJ2-1,CATNLWAVSSYNEQFF,TGTGCCACCAATCTCTGGGCGGTAAGCTCCTACAATGAGCAGTTCTTC
many,TRBV12-3/TRBV12-4,TRBD2,TRBJ2-1,CASSPETSGGLDEQFF,TGTGCCAGCAGCCCTGAGACTAGCGGGGGGCTAGATGAGCAGTTCTTC
many,TRBV4-2,NA,TRBJ2-7,CASSQEILPPLHEQYF,TGTGCCAGCAGCCAAGAGATTCTTCCCCCCCTCCACGAGCAGTACTTC
many,TRBV5-1,NA,TRBJ2-1,CASSLGQLSDEQFF,TGCGCCAGCAGCTTGGGACAGCTAAGCGATGAGCAGTTCTTC
many,TRBV20-1,TRBD2,TRBJ2-5,CSARDYSGRVQETQYF,TGCAGTGCTAGAGATTATAGCGGGAGGGTTCAAGAGACCCAGTACTTC
many,TRBV12-3/TRBV12-4,TRBD1,TRBJ2-7,CASRPGQGNFYEQYF,TGTGCCAGCAGGCCGGGACAGGGGAACTTCTACGAGCAGTACTTC
NA,TRBV5-6,NA,TRBJ1-5,CASSLGMDNNQPQHF,TGTGCCAGCAGCTTGGGTATGGACAACAATCAGCCCCAGCATTTT
many,TRBV12-3/TRBV12-4,NA,TRBJ2-5,CASSNNLQQETQYF,TGTGCCAGCAGTAACAACTTGCAACAAGAGACCCAGTACTTC
many,TRBV29-1,NA,TRBJ2-5,CSVEAREGRQETQYF,TGCAGCGTTGAAGCCCGGGAAGGGAGACAAGAGACCCAGTACTTC
many,TRBV5-1,TRBD2,TRBJ2-1,CASSLIAGGPWEQFF,TGCGCCAGCAGCCTAATAGCGGGAGGGCCCTGGGAGCAGTTCTTC
many,TRBV27,NA,TRBJ1-3,CASSIAQPGSFGGNTIYF,TGTGCCAGCAGCATAGCCCAACCAGGGTCCTTTGGTGGAAACACCATATATTTT
many,TRBV5-6,NA,TRBJ2-3,CASSGPPYTDTQYF,TGTGCCAGCAGTGGACCCCCATACACAGATACGCAGTATTTT
many,TRBV6-1,TRBD2,TRBJ2-2,CATKPGAGPTGELFF,TGTGCCACCAAACCCGGAGCGGGACCCACCGGGGAGCTGTTTTTT
few,TRBV27,NA,TRBJ2-5,CASSLGAVRETQYF,TGTGCCAGCAGTCTAGGGGCGGTCCGAGAGACCCAGTACTTC
many,TRBV5-1,NA,TRBJ1-2,CASSGAYGEEGYTF,TGCGCCAGCAGCGGAGCCTATGGGGAGGAAGGCTACACCTTC
many,TRBV28,NA,TRBJ2-1,CASKLTGTGIWDEQFF,TGTGCCAGCAAATTAACCGGGACGGGAATATGGGATGAGCAGTTCTTC